The entry below describes one T cell receptor beta chain. The data were produced by immunoSEQ multiplex PCR, yet TCRdb's version contains in-frame clones alone and is incomplete. Of about 15,000 clones listed, 70% to 90% were seen once; the top ten hold more than 10%. The source of the sample is a study of technical replicates of blood from several donors. CDR3 length: 12 residues. The germline CDR1 and CDR2 sequences are MDHEN and SYDVKM. V lost 6 bases and J 4 bases, leaving 9 bases between the germline ends. The V and J genes are TRBV28 and TRBJ1-2; no clear D gene. The sequence was collected from a human donor in good health. The material sequenced was PBMCs. The DNA for the CDR3 is TGTGCCAGCAGCTCTAGAAGCTATGGCTACACCTTC. Encoded protein: CASSSRSYGYTF.